Sequencing of this T cell receptor (beta chain) was carried out in a study of T cell changes during pregnancy in multiple sclerosis. The table came from immunoSEQ multiplex PCR; TCRdb's copy has only in-frame clones and leaves some out. The sample holds more than 70,000 clones, 75% to 95% seen once. This CDR3 has 14 residues. Trimming shortened V by 2 bases and J by 0 bases, and 6 bases separated the two germline ends. Germline V lookup: CDR1 SGHTA, CDR2 FQGTGA. The specimen comprised peripheral blood, sampled before pregnancy. This chain connects TRBV7-3 to TRBJ2-3; no firm D call. This receptor was obtained from a female donor with multiple sclerosis, enrolled in a pregnancy study. CDR3 sequence reads: CASSLRSSTDTQYF. In nucleotides, the CDR3 is TGTGCCAGCAGCTTACGGTCTAGCACAGATACGCAGTATTTT.